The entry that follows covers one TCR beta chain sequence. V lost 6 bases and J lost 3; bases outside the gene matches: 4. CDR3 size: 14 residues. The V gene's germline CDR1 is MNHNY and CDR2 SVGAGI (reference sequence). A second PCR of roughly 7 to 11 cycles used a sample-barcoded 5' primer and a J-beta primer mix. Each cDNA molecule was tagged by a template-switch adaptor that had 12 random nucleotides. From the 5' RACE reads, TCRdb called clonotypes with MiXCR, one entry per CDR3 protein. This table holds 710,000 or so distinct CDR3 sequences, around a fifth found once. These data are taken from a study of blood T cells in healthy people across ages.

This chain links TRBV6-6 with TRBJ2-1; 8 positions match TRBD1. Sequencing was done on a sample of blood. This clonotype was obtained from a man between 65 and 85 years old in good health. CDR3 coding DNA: TGTGCCAGCAGGACCGGGACAGGCTACAATGAGCAGTTCTTC. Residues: CASRTGTGYNEQFF.